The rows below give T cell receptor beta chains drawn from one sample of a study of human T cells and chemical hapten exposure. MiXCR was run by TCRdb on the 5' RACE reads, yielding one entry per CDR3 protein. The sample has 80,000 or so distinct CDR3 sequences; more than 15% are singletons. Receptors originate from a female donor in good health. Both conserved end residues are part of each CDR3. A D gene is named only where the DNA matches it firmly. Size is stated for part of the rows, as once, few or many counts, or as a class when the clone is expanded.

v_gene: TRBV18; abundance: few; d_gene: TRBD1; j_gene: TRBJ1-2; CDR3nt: TGTGCCAGCTCGCGCGGACAGGGGGAATACTATGGCTACACCTTC; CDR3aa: CASSRGQGEYYGYTF
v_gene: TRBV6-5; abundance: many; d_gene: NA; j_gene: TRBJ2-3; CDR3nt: TGTGCCAGCAGTTCCAGGCCAGGGGAGGGCACAGATACGCAGTATTTT; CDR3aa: CASSSRPGEGTDTQYF
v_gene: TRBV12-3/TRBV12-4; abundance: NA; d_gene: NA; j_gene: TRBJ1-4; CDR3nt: TGTGCCAGCAGTTTAACGAGGGTTAATGAAAAACTGTTTTTT; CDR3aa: CASSLTRVNEKLFF
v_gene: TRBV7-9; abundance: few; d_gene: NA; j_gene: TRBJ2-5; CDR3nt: TGTGCCAGCAGCGCGGGGATGAAAGAGACCCAGTACTTC; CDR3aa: CASSAGMKETQYF
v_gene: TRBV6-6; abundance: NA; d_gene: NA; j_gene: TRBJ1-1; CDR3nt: TGTGCCAGCTCGTGGGACATTCAGTTTCCCATTGAAGCTTTCTTT; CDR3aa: CASSWDIQFPIEAFF
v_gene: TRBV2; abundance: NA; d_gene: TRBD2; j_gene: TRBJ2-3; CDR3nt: TGTGCCAGCAGTGTCGTGGCGGGGGTTAGTACAGATACGCAGTATTTT; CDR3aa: CASSVVAGVSTDTQYF
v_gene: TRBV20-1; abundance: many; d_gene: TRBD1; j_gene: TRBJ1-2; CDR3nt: TGCAGTGCTCCTACAGGGGTTGATGGCTACACCTTC; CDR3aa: CSAPTGVDGYTF
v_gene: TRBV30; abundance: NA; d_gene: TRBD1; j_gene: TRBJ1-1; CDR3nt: TGTGCCTGGAGCGGACAGGCGAACACTGAAGCTTTCTTT; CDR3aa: CAWSGQANTEAFF
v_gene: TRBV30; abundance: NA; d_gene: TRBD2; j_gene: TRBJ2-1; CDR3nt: TGTGCCTGGAGTGTGATGAGCGGGAGATGGAATGAGCAGTTCTTC; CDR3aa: CAWSVMSGRWNEQFF
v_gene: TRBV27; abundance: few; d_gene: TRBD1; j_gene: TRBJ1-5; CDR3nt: TGTGCCAGCAGTCCCCGGACAGGGGCCAATCAGCCCCAGCATTTT; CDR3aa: CASSPRTGANQPQHF
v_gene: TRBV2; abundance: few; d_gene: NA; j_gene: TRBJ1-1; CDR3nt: TGTGCCAGCATTTACAGGGATGGGGGCACTGAAGCTTTCTTT; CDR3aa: CASIYRDGGTEAFF
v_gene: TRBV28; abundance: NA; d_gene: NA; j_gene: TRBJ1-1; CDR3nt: TGTGCCAGCAGTTTATATACAGGTGAAGCTTTCTTT; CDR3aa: CASSLYTGEAFF
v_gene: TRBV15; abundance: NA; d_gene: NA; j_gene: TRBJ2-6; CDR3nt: TGTGCCACCAGCAGGGAAGGCTCTGGGGCCAACGTCCTGACTTTC; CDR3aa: CATSREGSGANVLTF
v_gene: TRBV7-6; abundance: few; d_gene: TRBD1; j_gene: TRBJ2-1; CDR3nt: TGTGCCAGCAGCTCTACTTTCCGGGACAGGGACTACAATGAGCAGTTCTTC; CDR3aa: CASSSTFRDRDYNEQFF
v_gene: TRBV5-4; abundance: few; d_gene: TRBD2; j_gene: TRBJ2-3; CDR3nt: TGTGCCAGCAGCGTCGGGAGGGCCGAGACAGATACGCAGTATTTT; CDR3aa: CASSVGRAETDTQYF
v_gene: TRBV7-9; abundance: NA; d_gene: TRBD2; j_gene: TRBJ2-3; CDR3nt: TGTGCCAGCAGCGGTAGCGGGATCAGCACAGATACGCAGTATTTT; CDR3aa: CASSGSGISTDTQYF
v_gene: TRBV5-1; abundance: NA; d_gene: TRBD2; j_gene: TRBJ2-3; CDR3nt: TGCGCCAGCAGCTTGTGGGAGGGCGATACGCAGTATTTT; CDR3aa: CASSLWEGDTQYF
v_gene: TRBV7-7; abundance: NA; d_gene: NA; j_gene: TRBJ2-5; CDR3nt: TGTGCCAGCAGCTCCAACCCAGGACAAGAGACCCAGTACTTC; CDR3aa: CASSSNPGQETQYF
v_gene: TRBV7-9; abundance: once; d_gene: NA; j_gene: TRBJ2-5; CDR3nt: TGTGCCAGCAGCTTAAGCCCAACTACTAGAGCAGAGACCCAGTACTTC; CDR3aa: CASSLSPTTRAETQYF
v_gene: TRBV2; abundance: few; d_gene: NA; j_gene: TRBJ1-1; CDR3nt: TGTGCCAGCAGCGGGGAGGGTACAGCTTTCTTT; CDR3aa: CASSGEGTAFF
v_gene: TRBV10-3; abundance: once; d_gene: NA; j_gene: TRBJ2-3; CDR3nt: TGTGCCATCTTGAGCTCAGCGGCAGATACGCAGTATTTT; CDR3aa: CAILSSAADTQYF
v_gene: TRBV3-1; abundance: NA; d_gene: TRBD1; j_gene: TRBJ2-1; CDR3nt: TGTGCCAGCAGCCCCGGGACAGGGACAGGGCAGTTCTTC; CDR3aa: CASSPGTGTGQFF
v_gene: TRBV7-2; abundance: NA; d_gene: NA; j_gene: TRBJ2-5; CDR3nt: TGTGCCAGCAGCCCTCGGACCCAAGAGACCCAGTACTTC; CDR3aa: CASSPRTQETQYF
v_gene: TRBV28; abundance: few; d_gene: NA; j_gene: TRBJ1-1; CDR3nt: TGTGCCAGCAGTTTCAGCCTTCCTAGGAACACTGAAGCTTTCTTT; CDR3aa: CASSFSLPRNTEAFF
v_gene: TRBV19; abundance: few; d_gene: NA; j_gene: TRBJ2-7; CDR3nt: TGTGCCAGTTCTCCAAGTGCGGGTACCGCCTACGAGCAGTACTTC; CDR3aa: CASSPSAGTAYEQYF
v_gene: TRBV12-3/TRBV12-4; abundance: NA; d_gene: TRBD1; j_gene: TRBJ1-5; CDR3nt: TGTGCCAGCAGTGGAACAGGGGATCAGCCCCAGCATTTT; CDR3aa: CASSGTGDQPQHF
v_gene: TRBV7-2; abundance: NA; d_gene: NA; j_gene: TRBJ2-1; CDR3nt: TGTGCCAGCAGCGATTATTTTAACTCCTACAATGAGCAGTTCTTC; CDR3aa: CASSDYFNSYNEQFF
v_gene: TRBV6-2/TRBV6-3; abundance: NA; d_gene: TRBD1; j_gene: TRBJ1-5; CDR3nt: TGTGCCAGCAGTTACGCGGACAGGGGAAATCAGCCCCAGCATTTT; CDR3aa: CASSYADRGNQPQHF
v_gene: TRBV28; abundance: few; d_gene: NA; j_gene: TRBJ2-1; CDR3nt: TGTGCCAGCAGTTTACTCGGGGAGTCTGGGAATGAGCAGTTCTTC; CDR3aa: CASSLLGESGNEQFF
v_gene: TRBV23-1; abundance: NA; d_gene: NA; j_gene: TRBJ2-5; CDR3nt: TGCGCCAGCAGTCAATCGCGGGACGGTGAAGAGACCCAGTACTTC; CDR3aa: CASSQSRDGEETQYF
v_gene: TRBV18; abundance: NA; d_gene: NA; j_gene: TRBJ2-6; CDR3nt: TGTGCCAGCTCCCCCTCGTCAGGTGCCTCTGGGGCCAACGTCCTGACTTTC; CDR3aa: CASSPSSGASGANVLTF
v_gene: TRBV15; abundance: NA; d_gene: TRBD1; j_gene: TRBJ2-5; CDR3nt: TGTGCCACCTCACGGGGACAGGGGAAAGAGACCCAGTACTTC; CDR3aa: CATSRGQGKETQYF
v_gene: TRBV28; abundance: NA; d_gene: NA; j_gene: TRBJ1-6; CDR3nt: TGTGCCAGCACCGTTTACGGGGATAATTCACCCCTCCACTTT; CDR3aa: CASTVYGDNSPLHF
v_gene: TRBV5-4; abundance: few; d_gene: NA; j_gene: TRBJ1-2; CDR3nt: TGTGCCAGCAGCTTCGCCGTGAGGGGTGGCTACACCTTC; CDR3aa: CASSFAVRGGYTF
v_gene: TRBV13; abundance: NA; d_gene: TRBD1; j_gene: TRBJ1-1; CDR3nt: TGTGCCAGCAGCTTAGGACAGGGGGAGACATTTGAAGCTTTCTTT; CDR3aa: CASSLGQGETFEAFF
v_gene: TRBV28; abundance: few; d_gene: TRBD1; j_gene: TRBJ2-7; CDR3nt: TGTGCCAGCAGTGTAAACAGGGGACCCTACGAGCAGTACTTC; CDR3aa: CASSVNRGPYEQYF
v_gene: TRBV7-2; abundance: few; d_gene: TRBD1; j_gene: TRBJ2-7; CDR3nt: TGTGCCAGCAGCGGCGAGGGGACAGGGGTAAGGCAGTACTTC; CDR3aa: CASSGEGTGVRQYF
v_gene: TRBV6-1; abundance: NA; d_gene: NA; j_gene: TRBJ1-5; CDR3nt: TGTGCCAGCAGCACCAGCGTTAATCAGCCCCAGCATTTT; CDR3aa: CASSTSVNQPQHF
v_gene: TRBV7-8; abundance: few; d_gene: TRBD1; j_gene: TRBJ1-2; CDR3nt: TGTGCCAGCAGCCCTGGGTACAGGGGAAACTATGGCTACACCTTC; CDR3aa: CASSPGYRGNYGYTF